The TCR beta chain described here comes from a study of T cell responses to AZD1222 COVID-19 vaccine. Method: immunoSEQ multiplex PCR; TCRdb's copy keeps in-frame clones and lacks some. This table holds roughly 110,000 clones, nearly 90% found once. The CDR3 covers 14 residues. V gave up 6 bases and J gave up 9 bases, with 20 bases separating them. Germline V gene lookup returns CDR1 MNHEY and CDR2 SVGEGT. On this clone itself: Its target is not known.

Findings and limits, study-wide: The reported proportion of spike-specific TCRs targeting unmutated variant regions was nearly half. Repertoires were collected only later (after the peak T cell response had occurred).

This receptor was taken from an adult who received the AZD1222 COVID-19 vaccine. Sequencing was performed on peripheral blood, taken 28 days after the second AZD1222 dose. This sequence joins TRBV6-2 or TRBV6-3 and TRBJ1-1; weak D call: TRBD1 (5 bases). The CDR3 nucleotides read TGTGCCAGCAGCCAGGGTACACTTCTCCATCAAGCTTTCTTT. Encoded protein: CASSQGTLLHQAFF.